This TCR beta chain was recovered during a study of T-cell reconstitution after alpha-beta-depleted transplantation in children. Library preparation (for TCRbeta) was performed with unique molecular identifiers. TCRdb analysed the PCR reads with MiXCR anew, one entry per CDR3 protein. The sample carries over 150,000 distinct CDR3 sequences, about 14% recorded once. This clonotype was observed many times. CDR1 is ENHRY and CDR2 is SYGVKD in the germline V gene. The CDR3 is 14 amino acids. V shed 7 bases and J 5 bases; nucleotides not matched to a gene: 10. This chain links TRBV10-3 with TRBJ2-7; TRBD1 matches at 8 bases. Sequenced here: PBMCs from the stem cell graft donor, sampled from the stem cell graft. The receptor comes from a human donor who donated a stem cell graft to a child with acute lymphoblastic leukemia. The CDR3 here is CAITRTGSGNEQYF. Written as DNA, the CDR3 is TGTGCCATCACTCGGACAGGGTCGGGGAACGAGCAGTACTTC.